This T cell receptor (beta chain) is drawn from a study of naive and memory T cell subsets. Findings of the study overall: From naive to CM, EM and EMRA, diversity decreased and Gini increased. In naive cells, over 85% of TCR sequences were seen only once. A few larger clonotypes appeared in naive repertoires, especially CD8, possibly memory cells re-expressing CD45RA.

Both TRBC1 and TRBC2 were covered by a beta constant-region primer of two equimolar oligonucleotides. Four rounds of PCR amplified the ligated cDNA using nested alpha and beta constant-region primers plus SP2. TCRdb used MiXCR to reprocess the UMI-ligation and nested PCR reads, holding one entry per CDR3 protein. This sample has more than 120,000 distinct CDR3 sequences, with approximately 20% found just once. The CDR3 sequence is 18 residues long. With 2 bases removed from V and 5 bases from J, the gap between germline ends came to 23 bases. The V gene's germline CDR1 is SGHVS and CDR2 FQNEAQ. Points on this clonotype: What it recognizes is unknown.

The clonotype originates from a human donor in good health. Material for sequencing was naive CD8+ T cells from blood. V gene TRBV7-8 combines with J gene TRBJ2-3; either TRBD1 or TRBD2 may supply D (5 bases each). For the CDR3, the DNA is TGTGCCAGCAGCTTATTGTCCGGGACGGGGCGGTTTTTAGATACGCAGTATTTT. The encoded protein is CASSLLSGTGRFLDTQYF.